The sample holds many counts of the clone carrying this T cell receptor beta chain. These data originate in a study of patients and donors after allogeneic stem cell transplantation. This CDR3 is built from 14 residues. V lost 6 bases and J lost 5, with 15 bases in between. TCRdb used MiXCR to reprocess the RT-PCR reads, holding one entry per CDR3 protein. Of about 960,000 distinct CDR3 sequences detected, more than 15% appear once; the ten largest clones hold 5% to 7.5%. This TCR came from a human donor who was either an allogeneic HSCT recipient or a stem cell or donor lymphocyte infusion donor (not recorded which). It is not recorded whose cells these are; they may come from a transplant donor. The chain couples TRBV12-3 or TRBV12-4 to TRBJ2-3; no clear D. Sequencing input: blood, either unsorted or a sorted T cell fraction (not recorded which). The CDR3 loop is CASRHRIGQDTQYF. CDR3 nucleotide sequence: TGTGCCAGCAGGCATAGGATCGGTCAAGATACGCAGTATTTT.